This T cell receptor beta chain comes out of a study of T cells after yellow fever vaccination. Study-level findings and limits: Subsequent booster samples again held most clones from primary vaccination (under 98% CD4, about 90% CD8).

The V and J ends lost 9 bases and 4 bases respectively, with 9 bases between them. Germline V CDR1 and CDR2: WNHNN, SYGVQD (reference sequence). CDR3 length: 11 residues. From the 5' RACE reads, TCRdb called clonotypes with MiXCR, one entry per CDR3 protein. The sample contains under 150,000 distinct CDR3 sequences, 7.7% of which appear only once. This clonotype was seen repeatedly, ten times or more. The antigen is undetermined. The sequencing used CD4+ T cells sorted from PBMCs, collected 5 days after the yellow fever booster vaccination. The J gene is TRBJ2-5, the V gene TRBV10-1; D is possibly TRBD1 (6 bases). This receptor was identified in a man aged 30 to 39 who received the YFV17D yellow fever vaccine. The CDR3 bases are TGCGCCAGAACCAGGGGAGAGACCCAGTACTTC. Protein sequence: CARTRGETQYF.